This T cell receptor (beta chain) was obtained from a study of control samples from healthy donors and cancer patients. V was shortened by 5 bases and J by 3 bases, with 12 bases between the two germline ends. The CDR3 has 14 amino acids. Germline CDR1 SGHRS, CDR2 YFSETQ. Clones were read by immunoSEQ multiplex PCR, and TCRdb kept only the in-frame ones, dropping some. Here the sample spans some 13,000 clones, approximately 94% being singletons. This clonotype was obtained from a man between 65 and 85 years old with head and neck cancer. The sequenced sample consisted of PBMCs. The gene calls are TRBV5-1 and TRBJ2-1, with a weak D call TRBD1 (5 bases). The CDR3 here is CASSGQGIYNEQFF. The DNA of the CDR3 is TGCGCCAGCAGTGGGCAGGGAATCTACAATGAGCAGTTCTTC.